What follows are 13 T cell receptor beta chains derived from one specimen sequenced in a study of blood T cell repertoires in COVID-19. Method: immunoSEQ multiplex PCR; TCRdb's copy keeps in-frame clones and lacks some. This sample carries 35,000 to 55,000 clones, more than 70% of them seen once, and the ten largest clones take roughly 3.7%. The material sequenced was peripheral blood. The source of these receptors is a human donor in a cohort sampled during active COVID-19.

The chain has TRBV11-2 and TRBJ1-2; 12 bases are a match to TRBD1. V shed 2 bases, J shed 7 bases, and the junction held 11 bases outside the gene matches. Germline CDR1 SGHAT, CDR2 FQNNGV. This CDR3 region has 17 residues. As DNA, the CDR3 is TGTGCCAGCAGCTTATTCGGTTTGGGACAGGGGGCCGGTGGCTACACCTTC. This sequence encodes CASSLFGLGQGAGGYTF.

CDR3 nucleotides: TGTGCCAGCAGTTTAAATTCGGGACAGACTGAAAAACTGTTTTTT. Amino acid sequence: CASSLNSGQTEKLFF. This chain uses TRBV28 with TRBJ1-4; 7 bases fit TRBD1. J lost 7 bases, V lost 2 bases, and 7 bases had no gene match. The CDR3 runs 15 residues. Germline V gene lookup returns CDR1 MDHEN and CDR2 SYDVKM.

Only a few counts were recorded for this clone. This chain links TRBV15 with TRBJ1-5; 9 positions match TRBD1. The germline CDR1 and CDR2 sequences are LNHNV and YYDKDF (reference sequence). CDR3 length: 15 residues. The V segment lost 0 bases and the J segment 6 bases; nucleotides outside the gene matches: 3. This chain's CDR3 is CATSREATGGQPQHF. The CDR3 DNA reads as TGTGCCACCAGCAGAGAAGCGACAGGGGGTCAGCCCCAGCATTTT.

This chain links TRBV4-2 with TRBJ2-7; D may be TRBD1 (5 bases). Germline CDR1 LGHNA, CDR2 YNFKEQ. Trimming cost V 0 bases and J 0 bases, with 9 bases left between them. This CDR3 has 15 residues. The CDR3, as DNA: TGTGCCAGCAGCCAAGAACAGGCTTTCTCCTACGAGCAGTACTTC. As protein: CASSQEQAFSYEQYF.

The rearrangement uses TRBV11-2 and TRBJ1-4; perhaps TRBD1 as D (5 bases). The germline V gene has CDR1 SGHAT and CDR2 FQNNGV. The CDR3 contains 14 residues. Trimming removed 5 bases at V and 8 bases at J, with 15 bases between. CDR3 sequence: CASSARGAGEKLFF. DNA for the CDR3: TGTGCCAGCAGCGCTAGAGGGGCGGGAGAAAAACTGTTTTTT.

The rearrangement links TRBV9 to TRBJ2-5, with D maybe TRBD1 (6 bases). Trimming pared 0 bases from V and 3 bases from J, leaving 15 bases between. This CDR3 region has 16 residues. Germline CDR1 and CDR2: SGDLS and YYNGEE. This CDR3 is CASSVAQDRPEETQYF. CDR3 DNA: TGTGCCAGCAGCGTAGCCCAGGACAGACCCGAAGAGACCCAGTACTTC.

The CDR3, as DNA: TGTGCCAGCAGCTTAGTTGCTAGCGGGGATTTCTACGAGCAGTACTTC. Its protein is CASSLVASGDFYEQYF. J is TRBJ2-7 and V is TRBV11-1; 9 bases are shared with TRBD2. Germline assignment: CDR1 SGHAT and CDR2 FQDESV (reference sequence). V was pared by 1 base and J by 3 bases, with 7 bases of the junction left unmatched. The CDR3 contains 16 residues. Full variable domain (outside the CDR3, taken from reference TRBV11-1 and TRBJ2-7): EAEVAQSPRYKITEKSQAVAFWCDPISGHATLYWYRQILGQGPELLVQFQDESVVDDSQLPKDRFSAERLKGVDSTLKIQPAELGDSAMYLCASSLVASGDFYEQYFGPGTRLTVT.

The genes are TRBV7-2 and TRBJ2-1; D unclear. The length of the CDR3 is 13 residues. Trimming stripped 1 base from V and 10 bases from J, with 11 bases between. The germline V gene has CDR1 SGHTA and CDR2 FQGNSA. The DNA of the CDR3 is TGTGCCAGCAGCTTAGAGAGGTCGAGCGAGCAGTTCTTC. Translation gives CASSLERSSEQFF.

The chain links TRBV27 to TRBJ1-2; 7 bases agree with TRBD1. This CDR3 is 15 amino acids long. Germline-derived CDR1 and CDR2 are MNHEY and SMNVEV (reference sequence). V was clipped by 6 bases and J by 2 bases; unmatched bases: 9. The CDR3 sequence is CASRIQQGPNYGYTF. The DNA for the CDR3 is TGTGCCAGCAGGATTCAACAGGGGCCCAACTATGGCTACACCTTC.

This rearrangement joins TRBV10-3 to TRBJ2-5; 9 bases align to TRBD1. The CDR3 extends over 18 amino acids. V lost 3 bases to trimming and J lost 5 bases; unmatched junction nucleotides: 16. Per germline, CDR1 ENHRY and CDR2 SYGVKD. CDR3 region: CAISDIKGGTGIGETQYF. The CDR3, as DNA: TGTGCCATCAGTGACATTAAGGGGGGGACAGGGATTGGGGAGACCCAGTACTTC.

J is TRBJ1-1 and V is TRBV27; weak D call: TRBD1 (5 bases). Germline CDR1 reads MNHEY; CDR2 reads SMNVEV (reference sequence). V was trimmed by 5 bases and J by 0 bases, leaving 13 bases between them. The CDR3 runs to 15 residues. CDR3 sequence: CASSPRTRVNTEAFF. The CDR3 DNA sequence: TGTGCCAGCAGTCCTCGGACACGGGTGAACACTGAAGCTTTCTTT.

The chain employs TRBV4-3 and TRBJ1-2; 9 positions agree with TRBD1. J was trimmed by 11 bases and V by 0 bases; bases with no gene match: 13. Per germline, CDR1 LGHNA and CDR2 YSLEER. This CDR3 contains 16 residues. The CDR3 sequence is CASSQELTGTGKSYTF. Written as DNA, the CDR3 is TGCGCCAGCAGCCAAGAACTAACCGGGACAGGGAAATCTTACACCTTC.

A few counts support this clone. V and J are TRBV2 and TRBJ1-2, with TRBD1 identical over 9 bases. The CDR3 extends over 14 amino acids. The V gene end was trimmed by 8 bases and the J gene end by 3 bases; junction bases not matched to a gene: 7. CDR1 SNHLY and CDR2 FYNNEI come from the germline V gene. CDR3 amino acids: CASQDRGLDYGYTF. Here the CDR3 DNA reads TGTGCCAGCCAGGACAGGGGACTGGACTATGGCTACACCTTC. The full variable domain, its missing parts supplied by reference TRBV2 and TRBJ1-2, is EPEVTQTPSHQVTQMGQEVILRCVPISNHLYFYWYRQILGQKVEFLVSFYNNEISEKSEIFDDQFSVERPDGSNFTLKIRSTKLEDSAMYFCASQDRGLDYGYTFGSGTRLTVV.